This T cell receptor (beta chain) is from a study of T-cell memory formation after mild COVID-19. TCRdb reanalysed the 5' RACE reads using MiXCR and keeps one entry per CDR3 protein. The sample holds just under 350,000 distinct CDR3 sequences; 10% to 15% are singletons and the top ten take roughly 23%. Trimming cost V 6 bases and J 10 bases; bases outside gene matches: 10. The germline gives CDR1 SGHAT, CDR2 FQNNGV. The CDR3 is made up of 15 amino acids. This receptor was taken from a young man who had mild COVID-19 (a few samples of this study predate the infection). Cell type and time point are not known. V and J are TRBV11-2 and TRBJ1-6; 9 nucleotides match TRBD1. Specimen: PBMCs or a T cell subset sorted from them (not recorded which). CDR3 in DNA: TGTGCCAGCAGACGACCGGGACAGGGTTTCTCACCCCTCCACTTT. It yields the protein CASRRPGQGFSPLHF.